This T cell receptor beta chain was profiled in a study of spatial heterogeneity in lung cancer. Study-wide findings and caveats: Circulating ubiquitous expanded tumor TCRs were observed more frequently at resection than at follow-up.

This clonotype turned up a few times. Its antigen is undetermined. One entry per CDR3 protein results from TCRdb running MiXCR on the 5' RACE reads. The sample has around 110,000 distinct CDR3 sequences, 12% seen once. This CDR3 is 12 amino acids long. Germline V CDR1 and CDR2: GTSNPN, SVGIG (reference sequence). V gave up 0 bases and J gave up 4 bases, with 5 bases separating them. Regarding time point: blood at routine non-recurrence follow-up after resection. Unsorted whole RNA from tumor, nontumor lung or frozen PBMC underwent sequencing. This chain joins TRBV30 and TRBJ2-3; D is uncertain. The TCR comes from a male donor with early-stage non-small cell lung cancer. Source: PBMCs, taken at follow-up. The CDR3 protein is CAWSVSPDTQYF. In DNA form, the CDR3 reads TGTGCCTGGAGTGTATCCCCAGATACGCAGTATTTT.